One and the same sample provided the 10 T cell receptor beta chains below, sequenced in a study of control samples from healthy donors and cancer patients. Clones were sequenced by immunoSEQ multiplex PCR, and TCRdb holds only the in-frame ones, with some missing. Of some 130,000 clones listed, about 93% are singletons. Sequenced material: blood. The source is a man in his forties in good health.

The chain combines TRBV6-5 with TRBJ1-6, with D uncertain. The germline V and J ends were trimmed by 6 bases and 5 bases, with 14 bases remaining between them. The CDR3 runs 15 residues. Germline values: CDR1 MNHEY, CDR2 SVGAGI. This chain's CDR3 is CASSPRRMDNSPLHF. The CDR3 bases are TGTGCCAGCAGCCCGCGGCGGATGGATAATTCACCCCTCCACTTT.

This chain uses TRBV6-5 with TRBJ1-2; D is unclear. Trimming took off 7 bases at V and 4 bases at J, with 7 bases between the two ends. This CDR3 has 11 residues. The germline V gene has CDR1 MNHEY and CDR2 SVGAGI. CDR3 bases: TGTGCCAGCACTTCGTCCTATGGCTACACCTTC. Encoded protein: CASTSSYGYTF.

The rearrangement uses TRBV5-1 and TRBJ2-2; D is uncertain. V dropped 6 bases and J dropped 3 bases, with 6 bases sitting between them. CDR1 and CDR2 (germline): SGHRS, YFSETQ. This CDR3 contains 12 residues. The CDR3: CASTRDTGELFF. CDR3 nucleotide sequence: TGCGCCAGCACCAGAGACACCGGGGAGCTGTTTTTT.

This chain uses TRBV27 with TRBJ2-7; possibly TRBD2 for D (6 bases). The CDR3 is made up of 13 amino acids. Germline V CDR1 and CDR2: MNHEY, SMNVEV (reference sequence). V dropped 3 bases and J dropped 3 bases, with 9 bases sitting between them. The CDR3 nucleotides read TGTGCCAGCAGTTTGGTGCGGGACTACGAGCAGTACTTC. As protein: CASSLVRDYEQYF.

V gene TRBV5-6 combines with J gene TRBJ1-1; TRBD1 matches 11 bases. This CDR3 has 14 residues. V lost 3 bases and J lost 5; bases outside the gene matches: 3. Germline assignment: CDR1 SGHDT and CDR2 YYEEEE. Here the CDR3 DNA reads TGTGCCAGCAGCTGGGACAGGGGGTGGACTGAAGCTTTCTTT. Its translation is CASSWDRGWTEAFF.

The J gene is TRBJ2-5, the V gene TRBV5-1; 11 bases agree with TRBD2. The CDR3 runs to 16 residues. Germline V CDR1 and CDR2: SGHRS, YFSETQ. After removal of 4 bases from V and 5 bases from J, the junction contained 10 bases not matched to a gene. The CDR3, as DNA: TGCGCCAGCAGCCTTAGCGGGGGGGCGGTTCTGGAGACCCAGTACTTC. Translation gives CASSLSGGAVLETQYF.

The V gene is TRBV6-5, the J gene TRBJ1-2, with D perhaps TRBD1 (5 bases). CDR1 and CDR2 from the germline V gene are MNHEY and SVGAGI. The CDR3 is 12 amino acids. The germline V and J ends were trimmed by 6 bases and 4 bases, with 9 bases remaining between them. The CDR3 sequence is CASRTGLYGYTF. CDR3 sequence (DNA): TGTGCCAGCAGGACGGGGCTCTATGGCTACACCTTC.

This clone was observed once. The chain employs TRBV28 and TRBJ1-1; no definite D call. This CDR3 has 12 amino acids. Trimming left V 3 bases short and J 3 bases short, with 5 bases between. Looked up from germline, CDR1 is MDHEN and CDR2 is SYDVKM. The CDR3 DNA reads as TGTGCCAGCAGTTTCAGGTACACTGAAGCTTTCTTT. Translated, it gives CASSFRYTEAFF.

The chain carries TRBV30 and TRBJ1-1; the D is unclear. The germline CDR1 and CDR2 sequences are GTSNPN and SVGIG (reference sequence). V was trimmed by 4 bases and J by 7 bases, leaving 16 bases between them. This CDR3 region has 13 residues. For the CDR3, the DNA is TGTGCCTGGACTCCCTGGCGGACGCGTGAAGCTTTCTTT. As protein: CAWTPWRTREAFF.

The rearrangement links TRBV6-5 to TRBJ1-6; D gene uncertain. The germline V gene has CDR1 MNHEY and CDR2 SVGAGI. This CDR3 comprises 15 residues. Trimming removed 6 bases at V and 5 bases at J, with 14 bases between. The CDR3 nucleotides read TGTGCCAGCAGAGGACCGGGATCCAATAATTCACCCCTCCACTTT. It yields the protein CASRGPGSNNSPLHF.